Detailed here is one TCR beta chain. A junction boundary mismatches the germline segment, possibly from a read error. No cell sorting was done before RNA was extracted from the tissue. A modified ARM-PCR protocol with three rounds of nested PCR amplified TCRbeta. TCRdb used MiXCR to reprocess the multiplex PCR reads, holding one entry per CDR3 protein. The repertoire includes about 78,000 distinct CDR3 sequences, over 80% of them detected once, and 10% to 15% sits in the top ten. This sample was included in a study of tumor and adjacent non-tumor tissue in lung cancer. As for the study in general: The cohort had roughly 12 adenocarcinoma, a couple of squamous cell and 1 small cell patients.

Sample: lung tumor tissue. This sequence originates from a woman aged 45-59 years with non-small cell lung cancer.

CDR3 in amino acids: CASRWEARCSDTQYF. Here the CDR3 DNA reads TGTGCCAGCAGATGGGAAGCTAGGTGTTCAGATACACAGTATTTT. This chain joins TRBV6-2 or TRBV6-3 and TRBJ2-3; D not resolved. The CDR3 length is 15 residues. Germline V gene data show CDR1 as MNHEY and CDR2 as SVGEGT.